This TCR beta chain was identified in a study of blood T cell repertoires in COVID-19. About the research overall: Some COVID-19 samples were acute and others convalescent; all came from the United States, Italy and Spain. T cells, B-cell-depleted T cells, or PBMCs supplied cDNA or gDNA.

Per the original methods: Counts of nucleated cells, estimated from reference gene primer amplification, were obtained. The data were produced by immunoSEQ multiplex PCR, yet TCRdb's version contains in-frame clones alone and is incomplete. V and J calls and clone size follow that table, whereas D and trimming were derived from the DNA. The sample gives about 220,000 clones, 82% of which show up once; 3% to 4.5% is in the top ten. The sequence was obtained from an elderly woman with acute or convalescent COVID-19. Sample: peripheral blood.

DNA for the CDR3: TGTGCCAGCAGCCCCGCAGGGAGGGCGATCGGCTACACCTTC. Translating it yields CASSPAGRAIGYTF. This chain uses TRBV7-2 with TRBJ1-2; D may be TRBD1 (5 bases). Per germline, CDR1 SGHTA and CDR2 FQGNSA. V was pared by 5 bases and J by 8 bases, with 18 bases between. This CDR3 contains 14 residues.